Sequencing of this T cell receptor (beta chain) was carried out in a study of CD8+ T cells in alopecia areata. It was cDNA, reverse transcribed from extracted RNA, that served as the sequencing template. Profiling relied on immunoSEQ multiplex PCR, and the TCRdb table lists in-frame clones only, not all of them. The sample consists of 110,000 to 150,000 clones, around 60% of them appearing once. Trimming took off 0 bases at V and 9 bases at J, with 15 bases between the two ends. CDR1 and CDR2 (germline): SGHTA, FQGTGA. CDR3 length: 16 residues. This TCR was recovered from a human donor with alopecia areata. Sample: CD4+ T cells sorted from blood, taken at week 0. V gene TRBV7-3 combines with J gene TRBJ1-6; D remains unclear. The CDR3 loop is CASSLTGPAASSPLHF. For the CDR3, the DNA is TGTGCCAGCAGCTTAACTGGGCCCGCGGCCAGTTCACCCCTCCACTTT. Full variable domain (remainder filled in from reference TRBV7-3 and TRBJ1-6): GAGVSQTPSNKVTEKGKYVELRCDPISGHTALYWYRQSLGQGPEFLIYFQGTGAADDSGLPNDRFFAVRPEGSVSTLKIQRTERGDSAVYLCASSLTGPAASSPLHFGNGTRLTVT.